Listed below are T cell receptor beta chains from one sample, sequenced in a study of T-cell reconstitution after alpha-beta-depleted transplantation in children. TCRdb re-called the PCR reads through MiXCR, storing one row per CDR3 protein. The data contain hundreds of thousands of distinct CDR3 sequences, about 11% of them singletons. The specimen comprised PBMCs from the stem cell graft donor, sampled from the stem cell graft. The receptors shown here come from a human donor who donated a stem cell graft to a child with acute myeloid leukemia. Both conserved end residues are part of each CDR3. A D gene is named only where the DNA matches it firmly. The size of a clone is reported for some rows only, either as once, few or many, or as a class for expanded clones.

NA	TRBV18	many	TRBJ2-7	TGTGCCAGCTCACCAGGGGTCGAGCAGTACTTC	CASSPGVEQYF
NA	TRBV18	NA	TRBJ1-1	TGTGCCAGCTTAAGAGGGACGGACACTGAAGCTTTCTTT	CASLRGTDTEAFF
TRBD1	TRBV4-3	NA	TRBJ1-4	TGCGCCAGCAGCCAAGGCACCGGGACAGGGGATGAAAAACTGTTTTTT	CASSQGTGTGDEKLFF
NA	TRBV28	few	TRBJ1-5	TGTGCCAGCACCTCCGGGATTCGGTCATCGCCCCAGCATTTT	CASTSGIRSSPQHF
NA	TRBV27	NA	TRBJ1-2	TGTGCCAGCAGGGAGGAAGGCTATGGCTACACCTTC	CASREEGYGYTF
TRBD2	TRBV6-1	few	TRBJ2-3	TGTGCCAGCACCAAACTAGCGATCGGCACAGATACGCAGTATTTT	CASTKLAIGTDTQYF
NA	TRBV18	NA	TRBJ1-1	TGTGCCAGCTCTAAGGAAGGGAACACTGAAGCTTTCTTT	CASSKEGNTEAFF
TRBD2	TRBV7-2	NA	TRBJ2-5	TGTGCCAGCGCCCCCGGGACTAGCGTTCTTGGCCAAGAGACCCAGTACTTC	CASAPGTSVLGQETQYF
NA	TRBV29-1	few	TRBJ2-1	TGCAGCGTTAAGGGCGGAGGGTCGGAGCAGTTCTTC	CSVKGGGSEQFF
NA	TRBV15	few	TRBJ2-5	TGTGCCACCAGCAGAGATCGGGCCGAAGAGACCCAGTACTTC	CATSRDRAEETQYF
TRBD2	TRBV7-9	many	TRBJ2-2	TGTGCCAGCAGCTTAGGCCGACTAGCGGAGAACACCGGGGAGCTGTTTTTT	CASSLGRLAENTGELFF
TRBD1	TRBV28	few	TRBJ2-1	TGTGCCAGCAGTTTGTACCCGGACAGGCACTCCGGGAATGAGCAGTTCTTC	CASSLYPDRHSGNEQFF
TRBD2	TRBV27	many	TRBJ2-7	TGTGCCAGCAGGCTCGGGACTAGCGGCGACTACGAGCAGTACTTC	CASRLGTSGDYEQYF
TRBD1	TRBV7-2	NA	TRBJ2-3	TGTGCCAGCAGCCAGGTGTCAGGGGGCGCACGCACAGATACGCAGTATTTT	CASSQVSGGARTDTQYF
NA	TRBV29-1	few	TRBJ2-7	TGCAGCGTTGTTCCGCGGGACTACGAGCAGTACTTC	CSVVPRDYEQYF
NA	TRBV12-3/TRBV12-4	NA	TRBJ1-5	TGTGCCAGCAGTCTCCATAAGGGACAAATTAGCAATCAGCCCCAGCATTTT	CASSLHKGQISNQPQHF
TRBD1	TRBV20-1	few	TRBJ1-6	TGCAGTGCTAGAGTTTCAGCAGGGGGCCATTCCACCTATAATTCACCCCTCCACTTT	CSARVSAGGHSTYNSPLHF
NA	TRBV10-3	few	TRBJ2-2	TGTGCCATCAGTGACCGGGGGTCGAACACCGGGGAGCTGTTTTTT	CAISDRGSNTGELFF
TRBD1	TRBV20-1	many	TRBJ1-1	TGCAGTGCTAGAGCCCTAAGACAGGGTACAAGGGCTGAAGCTTTCTTT	CSARALRQGTRAEAFF
NA	TRBV14	NA	TRBJ2-7	TGTGCCAGCAGCCAAACGATGGGGGGCGAGCAGTACTTC	CASSQTMGGEQYF
NA	TRBV9	NA	TRBJ2-7	TGTGCCAGCAGCGTAGATCACGGGGGCTACGAGCAGTACTTC	CASSVDHGGYEQYF
TRBD1	TRBV12-3/TRBV12-4	NA	TRBJ2-2	TGTGCCAGCACTTGGACAGGTTCTGGGGAGCTGTTTTTT	CASTWTGSGELFF
NA	TRBV28	many	TRBJ2-2	TGTGCCAGCAGGACAGATACCGGGGAGCTGTTTTTT	CASRTDTGELFF
NA	TRBV12-3/TRBV12-4	many	TRBJ2-3	TGTGCCAGCAGCTTAGGTGTTAGCACAGATACGCAGTATTTT	CASSLGVSTDTQYF
NA	TRBV3-1	NA	TRBJ2-7	TGTGCCAGCAGTACCCTGGGAGGTTCTGGGTACGAGCAGTACTTC	CASSTLGGSGYEQYF
NA	TRBV11-2	many	TRBJ2-1	TGTGCCAGCCGCCGAGGGGTAAGGAGGTCCTACAATGAGCAGTTCTTC	CASRRGVRRSYNEQFF
NA	TRBV5-1	NA	TRBJ2-1	TGCGCCAGCAGCTTGGTACGGAACTCCTACAATGAGCAGTTCTTC	CASSLVRNSYNEQFF
TRBD2	TRBV6-5	many	TRBJ2-1	TGTGCCAGCAGAGGGACTAGCGGGAGTGGGAAATCGAGTGAGCAGTTCTTC	CASRGTSGSGKSSEQFF
NA	TRBV5-1	NA	TRBJ2-2	TGCGCCAGCAGCTCCTCGAGGGGACCTAGCGGGGAGCTGTTTTTT	CASSSSRGPSGELFF
NA	TRBV24-1	few	TRBJ2-3	TGTGCCACCAGTCTGTCTCGAAGCACAGATACGCAGTATTTT	CATSLSRSTDTQYF
TRBD1	TRBV7-2	NA	TRBJ2-7	TGTGCCAGCAGCCCCTACAGGGGATCGGGCTACGAGCAGTACTTC	CASSPYRGSGYEQYF
TRBD1	TRBV20-1	few	TRBJ1-2	TGCAGTGCTCCTCAACAGGGGACCGGCTATGGCTACACCTTC	CSAPQQGTGYGYTF
NA	TRBV6-2/TRBV6-3	NA	TRBJ1-6	TGTGCCAGCAGTTACGGGCAGCTTGTAAATTCACCCCTCCACTTT	CASSYGQLVNSPLHF
TRBD2	TRBV20-1	NA	TRBJ2-7	TGCAGTGCTAGGGGGGCGGGAGGAAACGAGCAGTACTTC	CSARGAGGNEQYF
NA	TRBV25-1	NA	TRBJ2-4	TGTGCCAGCAGCCCTCCGGGACTGAGTGGGGCCAAAAACATTCAGTACTTC	CASSPPGLSGAKNIQYF
NA	TRBV20-1	NA	TRBJ1-4	TGCAGTGCGGGGGAAGCTAATGAAAAACTGTTTTTT	CSAGEANEKLFF
NA	TRBV24-1	many	TRBJ1-5	TGTGCCACCAGTGCGGCGGGCTACAATCAGCCCCAGCATTTT	CATSAAGYNQPQHF
NA	TRBV20-1	many	TRBJ2-7	TGCAGTGCTAGCCGGGACGGAGGGGTTTCCGAGCAGTACTTC	CSASRDGGVSEQYF
NA	TRBV20-1	few	TRBJ1-4	TGCAGCTTCTGGGGCCAGGGGTCTAATAATTCGCCCTCCGAAAAACTGTTTTTT	CSFWGQGSNNSPSEKLFF
NA	TRBV5-1	few	TRBJ2-3	TGCGCCAGCAGCTTGGACTTGGGGTTTAGCACAGATACGCAGTATTTT	CASSLDLGFSTDTQYF
NA	TRBV28	few	TRBJ2-1	TGTGCCAGCAACACGGCAGGGGCGTTTCGTAATGAGCAGTTCTTC	CASNTAGAFRNEQFF
NA	TRBV5-1	many	TRBJ2-2	TGCGCCAGCAGCTTGGAACGGATCACCGGGGAGCTGTTTTTT	CASSLERITGELFF
TRBD1	TRBV5-1	NA	TRBJ2-3	TGCGCCAGCAGCTCCTGGACAGGGTCCTATTCGGATACGCAGTATTTT	CASSSWTGSYSDTQYF
NA	TRBV20-1	NA	TRBJ2-5	TGCAGTGCTAGTAGAGAGGGTGAGACCCAGTACTTC	CSASREGETQYF
NA	TRBV6-2/TRBV6-3	NA	TRBJ2-2	TGTGCCAGCAGTTACGGGGGGCTAGGCACCGGGGAGCTGTTTTTT	CASSYGGLGTGELFF
TRBD2	TRBV20-1	once	TRBJ2-1	TGCTGTGCTAGAGATAGGACTAGCGGGAGTGTCTACAATGAGCAGTTCTTC	CCARDRTSGSVYNEQFF
NA	TRBV6-5	few	TRBJ2-5	TGTGCCAGCAGTTACTCGTCTGAATCAGAGACCCAGTACTTC	CASSYSSESETQYF
TRBD1	TRBV12-3/TRBV12-4	NA	TRBJ2-2	TGTGCCAGCAGTTCCGGGACAGGGTGGTCCGGGGAGCTGTTTTTT	CASSSGTGWSGELFF
NA	TRBV7-2	NA	TRBJ1-1	TGTGCCAGCAGCTTATTCACCTTGAACACTGAAGCTTTCTTT	CASSLFTLNTEAFF
TRBD2	TRBV6-1	NA	TRBJ2-1	TGTGCCAGCACCCCCACCGGACTAGCCTACAATGAGCAGTTCTTC	CASTPTGLAYNEQFF
NA	TRBV7-9	few	TRBJ1-1	TGTGCCAGCACCCTCCCAGAGGCTGAAGCTTTCTTT	CASTLPEAEAFF
NA	TRBV7-2	NA	TRBJ2-7	TGTGCCAGCAGCCCAGCGCGGCTTAGCTCCTACGAGCAGTACTTC	CASSPARLSSYEQYF
TRBD2	TRBV20-1	many	TRBJ2-7	TGCAGTGCTATTCCGCCGGGGGGGTACGAGCAGTACTTC	CSAIPPGGYEQYF
NA	TRBV9	few	TRBJ1-4	TGTGCCAGCAGCGGACGGCCCACTAGGGAAAAACTGTTTTTT	CASSGRPTREKLFF
NA	TRBV30	NA	TRBJ1-1	TGTGCCTGGACGTCGCAGAACACTGAAGCTTTCTTT	CAWTSQNTEAFF
NA	TRBV24-1	few	TRBJ2-1	TGTGCCACCAGTGATCCCAACTACAATGAGCAGTTCTTC	CATSDPNYNEQFF
NA	TRBV3-1	NA	TRBJ2-7	TGTGCCAGCAGCCAAGTTGGGGACCCGCGTTACGAGCAGTACTTC	CASSQVGDPRYEQYF
NA	TRBV9	NA	TRBJ2-1	TGTGCCAGCAGCGTAGGGGAGCTTCAGAGCTCCTACAATGAGCAGTTCTTC	CASSVGELQSSYNEQFF
NA	TRBV4-2	few	TRBJ2-1	TGTGCCAGCAGCCAAGAGGGGGTAGACGAGCAGTTCTTC	CASSQEGVDEQFF
NA	TRBV20-1	few	TRBJ2-4	TGCAGTGCCCAGGAGGGGACGGGTGGCGTAGCCAAAAACATTCAGTACTTC	CSAQEGTGGVAKNIQYF